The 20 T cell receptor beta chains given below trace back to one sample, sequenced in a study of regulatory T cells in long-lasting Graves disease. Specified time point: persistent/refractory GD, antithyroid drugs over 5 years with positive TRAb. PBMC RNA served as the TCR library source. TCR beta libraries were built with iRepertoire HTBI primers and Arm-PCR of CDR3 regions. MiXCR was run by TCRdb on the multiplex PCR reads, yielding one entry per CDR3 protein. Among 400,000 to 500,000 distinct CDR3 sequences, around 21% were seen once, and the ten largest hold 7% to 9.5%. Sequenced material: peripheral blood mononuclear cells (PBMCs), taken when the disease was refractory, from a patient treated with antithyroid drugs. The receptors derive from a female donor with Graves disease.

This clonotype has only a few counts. For the CDR3, the DNA is TGTGCCAGCAGACCCCTCGGAGAGACCCAGTACTTC. It translates to CASRPLGETQYF. The chain carries TRBV6-1 and TRBJ2-5; no clear D. CDR3 length equals 12 residues. Between the trimmed V and J ends, which lost 6 bases and 4 bases, there was a span of 9 bases. Germline CDR1 reads MNHNS; CDR2 reads SASEGT.

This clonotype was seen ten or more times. This CDR3 reads CASRGSEETQYF. The DNA for the CDR3 is TGTGCCTCCCGAGGGTCAGAAGAGACCCAGTACTTC. The chain combines TRBV24-1 with TRBJ2-5; D perhaps matches TRBD2 (5 bases). CDR1 is KGHDR, CDR2 SFDVKD, per germline. V was pared by 12 bases and J by 3 bases, with 13 bases between. CDR3 length equals 12 residues.

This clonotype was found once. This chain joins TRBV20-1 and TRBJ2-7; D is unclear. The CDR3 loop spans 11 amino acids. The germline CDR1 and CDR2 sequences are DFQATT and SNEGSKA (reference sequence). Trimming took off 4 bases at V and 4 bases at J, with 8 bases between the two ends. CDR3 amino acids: CSANGGYEQYF. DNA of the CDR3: TGCAGTGCTAACGGCGGATACGAGCAGTACTTC.

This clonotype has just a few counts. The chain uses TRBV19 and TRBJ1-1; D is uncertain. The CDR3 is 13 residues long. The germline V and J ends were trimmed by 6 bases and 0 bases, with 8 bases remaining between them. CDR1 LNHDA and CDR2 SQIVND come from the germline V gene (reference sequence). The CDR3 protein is CASSRILNTEAFF. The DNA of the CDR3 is TGTGCCAGTAGCCGAATACTGAACACTGAAGCTTTCTTT.

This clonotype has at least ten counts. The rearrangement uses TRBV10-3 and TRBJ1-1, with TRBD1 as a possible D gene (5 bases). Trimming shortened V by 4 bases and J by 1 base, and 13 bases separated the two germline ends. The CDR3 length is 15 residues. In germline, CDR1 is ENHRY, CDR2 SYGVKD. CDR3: CAISAMGVQNTEAFF. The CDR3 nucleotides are TGTGCCATCAGTGCCATGGGGGTCCAGAACACTGAAGCTTTCTTT.

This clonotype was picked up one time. The CDR3 spells CAWRGSGGETQYF. The DNA of the CDR3 is TGTGCCTGGAGAGGTTCGGGGGGGGAGACCCAGTACTTC. The chain couples TRBV30 to TRBJ2-5; 8 nucleotides align to TRBD2. Germline CDR1 GTSNPN, CDR2 SVGIG (reference sequence). The CDR3 consists of 13 residues. The ends lost 3 bases at V and 5 bases at J; junction bases unmatched: 5.

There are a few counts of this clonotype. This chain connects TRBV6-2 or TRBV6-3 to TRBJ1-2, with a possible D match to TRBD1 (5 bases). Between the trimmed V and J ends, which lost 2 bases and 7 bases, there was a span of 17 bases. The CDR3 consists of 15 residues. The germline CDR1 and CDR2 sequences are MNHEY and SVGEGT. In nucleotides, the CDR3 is TGTGCCAGCAGTTACCCCAGGGAGCCTTTGGGTGGCTACACCTTC. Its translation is CASSYPREPLGGYTF.

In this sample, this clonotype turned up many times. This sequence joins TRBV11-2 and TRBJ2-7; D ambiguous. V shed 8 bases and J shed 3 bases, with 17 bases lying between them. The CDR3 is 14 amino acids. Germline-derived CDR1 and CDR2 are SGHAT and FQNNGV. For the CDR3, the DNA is TGTGCCAGCGAGATGCATACCGGGCTCTACGAGCAGTACTTC. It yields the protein CASEMHTGLYEQYF.

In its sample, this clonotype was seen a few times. This CDR3 reads CASSPFKGYEQYF. For the CDR3, the DNA is TGTGCCAGCTCACCATTTAAGGGCTACGAGCAGTACTTC. The genes are TRBV18 and TRBJ2-7; no clear D. Trimming pared 2 bases from V and 3 bases from J, leaving 8 bases between. In germline, CDR1 is KGHSH, CDR2 LQKENI. The CDR3 is 13 residues long. The variable domain in full, with the rest retrieved from reference TRBV18 and TRBJ2-7, is NAGVMQNPRHLVRRRGQEARLRCSPMKGHSHVYWYRQLPEEGLKFMVYLQKENIIDESGMPKERFSAEFPKEGPSILRIQQVVRGDSAAYFCASSPFKGYEQYFGPGTRLTVT.

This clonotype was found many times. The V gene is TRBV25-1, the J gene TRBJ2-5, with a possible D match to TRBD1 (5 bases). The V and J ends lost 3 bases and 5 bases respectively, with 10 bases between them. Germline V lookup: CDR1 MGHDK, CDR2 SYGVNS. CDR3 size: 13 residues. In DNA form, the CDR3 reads TGTGCCAGCAGTGAGGGGCCCTGGGAGACCCAGTACTTC. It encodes CASSEGPWETQYF.

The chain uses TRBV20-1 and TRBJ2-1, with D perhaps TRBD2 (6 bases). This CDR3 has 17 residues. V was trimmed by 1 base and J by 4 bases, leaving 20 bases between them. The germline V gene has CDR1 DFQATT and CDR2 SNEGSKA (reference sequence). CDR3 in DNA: TGCAGTGCTAGAGTGTCACGGGGGTTAGACCATTACAATGAGCAGTTCTTC. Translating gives CSARVSRGLDHYNEQFF.

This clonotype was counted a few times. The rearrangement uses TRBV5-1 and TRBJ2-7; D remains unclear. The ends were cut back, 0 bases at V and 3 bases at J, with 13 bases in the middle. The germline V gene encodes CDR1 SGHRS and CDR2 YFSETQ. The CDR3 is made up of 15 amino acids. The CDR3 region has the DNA TGCGCCAGCAGCTTGGGGTTCCCAGGTAACTACGAGCAGTACTTC. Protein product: CASSLGFPGNYEQYF.

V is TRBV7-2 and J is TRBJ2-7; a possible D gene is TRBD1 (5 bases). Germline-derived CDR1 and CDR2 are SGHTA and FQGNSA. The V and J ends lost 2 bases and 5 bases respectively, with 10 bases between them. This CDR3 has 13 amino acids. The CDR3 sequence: CASSLRGRNEQYF. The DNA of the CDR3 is TGTGCCAGCAGCTTAAGGGGTCGGAACGAGCAGTACTTC.

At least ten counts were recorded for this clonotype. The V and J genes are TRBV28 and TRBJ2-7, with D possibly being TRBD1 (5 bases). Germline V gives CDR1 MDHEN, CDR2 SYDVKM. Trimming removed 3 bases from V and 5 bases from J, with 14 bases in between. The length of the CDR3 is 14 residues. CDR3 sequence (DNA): TGTGCCAGCAGTTTGACAGCGCTTGGGGACGAGCAGTACTTC. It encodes CASSLTALGDEQYF.

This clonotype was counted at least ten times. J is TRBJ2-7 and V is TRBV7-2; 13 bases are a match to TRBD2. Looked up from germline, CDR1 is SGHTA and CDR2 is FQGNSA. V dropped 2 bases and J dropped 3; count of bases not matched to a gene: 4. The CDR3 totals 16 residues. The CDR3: CASSLTGTSGNYEQYF. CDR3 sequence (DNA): TGTGCCAGCAGCTTAACCGGGACTAGCGGGAACTACGAGCAGTACTTC.

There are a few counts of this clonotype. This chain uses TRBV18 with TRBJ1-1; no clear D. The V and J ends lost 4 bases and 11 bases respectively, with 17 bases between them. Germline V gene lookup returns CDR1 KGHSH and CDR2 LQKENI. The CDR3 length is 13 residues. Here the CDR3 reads CASSQATGSMAFF. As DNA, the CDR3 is TGTGCCAGCTCACAAGCGACGGGTTCGATGGCTTTCTTT.

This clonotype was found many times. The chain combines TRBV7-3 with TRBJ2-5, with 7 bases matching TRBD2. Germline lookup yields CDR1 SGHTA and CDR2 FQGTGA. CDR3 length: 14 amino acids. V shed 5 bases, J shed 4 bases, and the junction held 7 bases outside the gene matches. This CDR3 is CASSPGGGRETQYF. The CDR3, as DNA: TGTGCCAGCAGCCCTGGGGGGGGACGAGAGACCCAGTACTTC.

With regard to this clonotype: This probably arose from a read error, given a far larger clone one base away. CDR3 nucleotides: TGTGCCAGCAGTGTGCCGCCAGGGTATGGCTACACCTTC. Residues: CASSVPPGYGYTF. The chain uses TRBV2 and TRBJ2-4; D is possibly TRBD1 (5 bases). The closer fit of TRBJ1-2 to the DNA end suggests the J call may be wrong. CDR3 length: 13 amino acids. Germline CDR1 is SNHLY and CDR2 is FYNNEI.

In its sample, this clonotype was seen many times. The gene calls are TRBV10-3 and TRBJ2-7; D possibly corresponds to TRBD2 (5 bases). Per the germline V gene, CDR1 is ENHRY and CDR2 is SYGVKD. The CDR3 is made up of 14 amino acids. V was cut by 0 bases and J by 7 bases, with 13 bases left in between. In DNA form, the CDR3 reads TGTGCCATCAGTGAGTCTGGGAGAGCGTGGGAGCAGTACTTC. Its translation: CAISESGRAWEQYF.

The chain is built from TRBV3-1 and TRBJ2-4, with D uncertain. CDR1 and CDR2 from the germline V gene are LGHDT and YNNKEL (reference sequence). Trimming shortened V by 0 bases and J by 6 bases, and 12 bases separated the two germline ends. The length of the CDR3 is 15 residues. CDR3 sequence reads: CASSQEGRLGNIQYF. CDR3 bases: TGTGCCAGCAGCCAAGAGGGCCGTTTAGGAAACATTCAGTACTTC. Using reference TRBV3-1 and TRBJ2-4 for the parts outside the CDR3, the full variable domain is DTAVSQTPKYLVTQMGNDKSIKCEQNLGHDTMYWYKQDSKKFLKIMFSYNNKELIINETVPNRFSPKSPDKAHLNLHINSLELGDSAVYFCASSQEGRLGNIQYFGAGTRLSVL.